A selection of T cell receptor beta chains follows, all from one sample in a study of regulatory T cells in long-lasting Graves disease. TCRdb processed the multiplex PCR reads anew with MiXCR; each CDR3 protein has one entry. The table has about 540,000 distinct CDR3 sequences, approximately 12% seen once. These data also featured in a second study, about T cells in Graves' hyperthyroidism and ophthalmopathy.

This material consisted of peripheral blood mononuclear cells (PBMCs), taken at new diagnosis, from a patient treated with antithyroid drugs. The receptors stem from a man younger than 45 with Graves disease. Both conserved end residues are part of each CDR3. D genes are given only for firm matches. Clone size is stated in some rows and not others, as once, few, many or a class when expanded.

V gene	clone size	J gene	D gene	CDR3 DNA	CDR3 protein
TRBV2	.	TRBJ2-1	TRBD1	TGTGCCAGCGATCCCGCGAGACAGGGTGTAAATGAGCAGTTCTTC	CASDPARQGVNEQFF
TRBV11-2	many	TRBJ2-1	.	TGTGCCAGCAGCTTAGGCACGGGCGGGAATGAGCAGTTCTTC	CASSLGTGGNEQFF
TRBV9	.	TRBJ2-5	.	TGTGCCAGCAGCGTAGGGCCGTTTATCAATCGAGAGACCCAGTACTTC	CASSVGPFINRETQYF
TRBV6-1	.	TRBJ2-3	TRBD2	TGTGCCAGCACGCGGGAGTCAGATACGCAGTATTTT	CASTRESDTQYF
TRBV20-1	once	TRBJ1-3	.	TGCAGCCTGACAGGCGGAAACACCATATATTTT	CSLTGGNTIYF
TRBV19	.	TRBJ1-6	TRBD1	TGTGCCAGTAGGACGACAGGGTCCAATTCACCCCTCCACTTT	CASRTTGSNSPLHF
TRBV24-1	many	TRBJ2-7	.	TGTGCCACCGCCCAGACTGTTATCGACGAGCAGTACTTC	CATAQTVIDEQYF
TRBV5-1	many	TRBJ2-1	.	TGCGCCAGCAGCCCCTCGTCCCAATTAAAAACTAATGAGCAGTTCTTC	CASSPSSQLKTNEQFF
TRBV3-1	many	TRBJ2-7	.	TGTGCCAGCAGCCACATCGTAGGGTACGAGCAGTACTTC	CASSHIVGYEQYF
TRBV24-1	many	TRBJ1-5	TRBD1	TGTGCCACCAGTGATCGGAAGACAGGGGCCAATCAGCCCCAGCATTTT	CATSDRKTGANQPQHF
TRBV10-3	.	TRBJ2-6	TRBD1	TGTGCCATCAGTACGGGACAGGGGAATGCTGGGGCCAACGTCCTGACTTTC	CAISTGQGNAGANVLTF
TRBV20-1	.	TRBJ2-3	.	TGCAGTGCGTGGCCGCGGGTGCACACAGATACGCAGTATTTT	CSAWPRVHTDTQYF
TRBV4-2	many	TRBJ2-5	.	TGTGCCAGCAGCCAAGAAGGGCGGGACGCTACATGGGAGACCCAGTACTTC	CASSQEGRDATWETQYF
TRBV2	.	TRBJ2-7	.	TGTGCCAGCAGTGTGGCAGGGACGGAAAGCGAGCAGTACTTC	CASSVAGTESEQYF
TRBV28	many	TRBJ1-2	TRBD1	TGTGCCAGCAGTTTTATAGCTACAGGGGGCATAACTAATTTTGGCTACACCTTC	CASSFIATGGITNFGYTF
TRBV29-1	many	TRBJ2-3	TRBD2	TGCAGCGAAGCGGGAGGGGCCCAAGGGGATACGCAGTATTTT	CSEAGGAQGDTQYF
TRBV7-9	.	TRBJ2-1	TRBD2	TGTGCCAGCAGCTTAGAGGGAGGGCTAGCGGAAAATGAGCAGTTCTTC	CASSLEGGLAENEQFF
TRBV11-2	many	TRBJ2-3	TRBD2	TGTGCCAGCAGCCTCCCCCGAGGTAGCGGGAGGGCAGTAGATACGCAGTATTTT	CASSLPRGSGRAVDTQYF
TRBV7-8	.	TRBJ1-5	.	TGTGCCACCGGAGGGAGGGGTAGCAATCAGCCCCAGCATTTT	CATGGRGSNQPQHF
TRBV29-1	many	TRBJ2-3	TRBD1	TGCAGCGTCCGACAGGGATCAGATACGCAGTATTTT	CSVRQGSDTQYF
TRBV12-3/TRBV12-4	many	TRBJ2-1	TRBD2	TGTGCCAGCAGTTCCGGGACTAGCCCATCCCATGAGCAGTTCTTC	CASSSGTSPSHEQFF
TRBV28	many	TRBJ2-5	.	TGTGCCAGCAGGATACAGGGCGAGAGGGAGACCCAGTACTTC	CASRIQGERETQYF
TRBV20-1	many	TRBJ2-7	TRBD2	TGCAGTGCTGTCGCCGGGACTAGCGGGAGGGGAGCACCCCACGAGCAGTACTTC	CSAVAGTSGRGAPHEQYF
TRBV7-2	many	TRBJ2-3	TRBD2	TGTGCCAGCAGCAAACACCCTAGCGGACGCACAGATACGCAGTATTTT	CASSKHPSGRTDTQYF
TRBV9	few	TRBJ2-1	TRBD2	TGTGCCAGCCAAAGGACTAGCGGGAGCTATGAGCAGTTCTTC	CASQRTSGSYEQFF
TRBV11-2	few	TRBJ2-3	.	TGTGCCAGCAGCTTAGAGGGCGGGATATCAGATACGCAGTATTTT	CASSLEGGISDTQYF
TRBV6-1	many	TRBJ2-1	.	TGTGCCAGCAGTACCCGGCCTTCCGGGTTGGATGAGCAGTTCTTC	CASSTRPSGLDEQFF
TRBV29-1	many	TRBJ1-5	TRBD1	TGCAGCGTGGGGGACAGGGGAGGCAATCAGCCCCAGCATTTT	CSVGDRGGNQPQHF
TRBV6-1	many	TRBJ2-5	.	TGTGCCAGCAGTCCTGGGGGGAGCCTCCAAGAGACCCAGTACTTC	CASSPGGSLQETQYF
TRBV19	many	TRBJ2-7	TRBD2	TGTGCCAGTAGTGGACTAGGTGGCTACGAGCAGTACTTC	CASSGLGGYEQYF
TRBV7-3	many	TRBJ1-2	TRBD1	TGTGCCAGCAGCTTTACAGGGGGCGGCGGCTACACCTTC	CASSFTGGGGYTF
TRBV2	many	TRBJ2-7	.	TGTGCCAGCAGTGAAGGGGAGGTCTCCTACGAGCAGTACTTC	CASSEGEVSYEQYF
TRBV20-1	many	TRBJ2-1	.	TGCAGTGCTAGCGGGAACCACAATGAGCAGTTCTTC	CSASGNHNEQFF
TRBV12-5	many	TRBJ2-7	.	TGTGCTAGTGGTTTGCTGTCTACGACCCACTACGAGCAGTACTTC	CASGLLSTTHYEQYF
TRBV6-1	.	TRBJ2-1	.	TGTGCCAGCAGTGGTTCAGAGAACAATGAGCAGTTCTTC	CASSGSENNEQFF
TRBV24-1	many	TRBJ2-2	TRBD2	TGTGCCACCAGTGATCCCATGGGACTAGCGGACACCGGGGAGCTGTTTTTT	CATSDPMGLADTGELFF
TRBV5-6	few	TRBJ1-4	.	TGTGCCAGCAGCTTGGCCGTAGGGGGTTCGGGAAAACTGTTTTTT	CASSLAVGGSGKLFF
TRBV18	.	TRBJ2-2	TRBD2	TGTGCCAGCTCACCTAATTTCATCAGCGGGAGGCACACCGGGGAGCTGTTTTTT	CASSPNFISGRHTGELFF
TRBV18	few	TRBJ2-5	.	TGTGCCAGCTCCCCCGCCCCAGGGGCGTTTGAGACCCAGTACTTC	CASSPAPGAFETQYF
TRBV20-1	few	TRBJ2-1	TRBD2	TGCAGTGCTAGGGGGCCAAAGGTCCTAGCGGGAGGTCTTAGCTCCTACAATGAGCAGTTCTTC	CSARGPKVLAGGLSSYNEQFF
TRBV29-1	.	TRBJ2-5	TRBD2	TGCAGCGTTGAAGGGGGGGCCTTATTAGCGGGAGCCCAGACCCAGTACTTC	CSVEGGALLAGAQTQYF
TRBV4-2	few	TRBJ2-7	.	TGTGCCAGCAGCCAAGAAAGGATCGGGACCTACGAGCAGTACTTC	CASSQERIGTYEQYF
TRBV7-9	many	TRBJ2-7	TRBD2	TGTGCCAGCAGCGGGGGGGGTGGCGGAACCTACGAGCAGTACTTC	CASSGGGGGTYEQYF
TRBV20-1	few	TRBJ1-1	.	TGCAGTGCTAGGGGTTTTGAGAGGGCTTTCTTT	CSARGFERAFF
TRBV3-1	many	TRBJ2-7	TRBD2	TGTGCCAGCAGCCAAGCTAGCGGGAGTTTGATGGAGGACGAGCAGTACTTC	CASSQASGSLMEDEQYF
TRBV5-1	.	TRBJ2-5	TRBD2	TGCGCCAGCAGCCGTCCTGGGACTAGCGGGAGGGCAGGAGAGACCCAGTACTTC	CASSRPGTSGRAGETQYF
TRBV5-1	few	TRBJ1-2	.	TGCGCCAGCAGGCCAACAGACCGCTATGGCTACACCTTC	CASRPTDRYGYTF
TRBV20-1	.	TRBJ2-1	.	TGCAGTGCGGAGCTTATTCTGAGCTCCTACAATGAGCAGTTCTTC	CSAELILSSYNEQFF
TRBV19	many	TRBJ1-1	.	TGTGCCCCCGGTAGAGGGAACACTGAAGCTTTCTTT	CAPGRGNTEAFF
TRBV20-1	.	TRBJ2-3	.	TGCAGTGCTAGAGGAGGGGGAGGGCGCACAGATACGCAGTATTTT	CSARGGGGRTDTQYF
TRBV5-1	many	TRBJ1-2	.	TGCGCCAGCAGCTTGGGCAGTCTGGATGGCTACACCTTC	CASSLGSLDGYTF
TRBV12-3/TRBV12-4	few	TRBJ2-1	TRBD2	TGTGCCAGCAGATTAGCTCCCCTTGGCGGGAGGGCCGGGGATGAGCAGTTCTTC	CASRLAPLGGRAGDEQFF
TRBV7-9	few	TRBJ2-7	TRBD2	TGTGCCAGCAGCTTAGGGGGACTAGCGGGAAGCTACTCCGAGCAGTACTTC	CASSLGGLAGSYSEQYF
TRBV20-1	few	TRBJ2-2	TRBD2	TGCAGCGCTATGGGGGGGGGCACCGGGGAGCTGTTTTTT	CSAMGGGTGELFF
TRBV18	few	TRBJ2-7	.	TGTGCCAGCTCCCCTGTGGGTGGCGAGCAGTACTTC	CASSPVGGEQYF